Each of the 32 T cell receptor beta chains below was sequenced from the same sample in a study of graft-versus-host responses after intestinal transplantation. These receptors have no identified antigens. TCRdb's table, derived via immunoSEQ multiplex PCR, lists solely in-frame clones and lacks some. In the table there are about 82,000 clones, approximately 90% of which are singletons. Sequenced material: unstimulated CD4+ T cells sorted from spleen or lymph node cells, taken before transplant. The receptors were gathered from a human donor who was the organ donor for an intestinal transplant.

This clone has only one observation. The chain has TRBV15 and TRBJ2-5; no clear D. Trimming pared 5 bases from V and 4 bases from J, leaving 8 bases between. The CDR3 totals 12 residues. CDR1 is LNHNV and CDR2 is YYDKDF in the germline V gene (reference sequence). Here the CDR3 DNA reads TGTGCCACCAGCCAGAATGGAGAGACCCAGTACTTC. Amino acids: CATSQNGETQYF.

V gene TRBV28 combines with J gene TRBJ2-7; 10 bases line up with TRBD1. The ends lost 7 bases at V and 3 bases at J; junction bases unmatched: 9. CDR3 length equals 15 residues. The germline V gene encodes CDR1 MDHEN and CDR2 SYDVKM. For the CDR3, the DNA is TGTGCCAGCACCTACGTGGGGACAGGGGACTACGAGCAGTACTTC. Translation: CASTYVGTGDYEQYF.

This clone was counted once. The chain is built from TRBV14 and TRBJ1-2; D remains unclear. From germline, CDR1 is SGHDN and CDR2 FVKESK. The CDR3 covers 13 residues. With 4 bases removed from V and 7 bases from J, the gap between germline ends came to 13 bases. The DNA for the CDR3 is TGTGCCAGCAGCCCCGCGCGGAGAATTGGCTACACCTTC. It encodes CASSPARRIGYTF. Drawing the rest from reference TRBV14 and TRBJ1-2, the complete variable domain is EAGVTQFPSHSVIEKGQTVTLRCDPISGHDNLYWYRRVMGKEIKFLLHFVKESKQDESGMPNNRFLAERTGGTYSTLKVQPAELEDSGVYFCASSPARRIGYTFGSGTRLTVV.

The J gene is TRBJ2-7, the V gene TRBV28; TRBD1 matches at 7 bases. V was pared by 6 bases and J by 4 bases, with 9 bases of the junction left unmatched. CDR1 and CDR2 (germline): MDHEN, SYDVKM. The CDR3 runs 14 residues. In nucleotides, the CDR3 is TGTGCCAGCAGCTCGGGGACAGAAGCTTACGAGCAGTACTTC. Its translation: CASSSGTEAYEQYF.

The chain uses TRBV28 and TRBJ2-1; 7 positions agree with TRBD2. J was trimmed by 8 bases and V by 5 bases; bases with no gene match: 9. The V gene's germline CDR1 is MDHEN and CDR2 SYDVKM. This CDR3 has 14 residues. DNA for the CDR3: TGTGCCAGCAGTAAAGGACTAGTGGGGCATGAGCAGTTCTTC. It encodes CASSKGLVGHEQFF.

The chain has TRBV5-8 and TRBJ2-2, with 12 nucleotides matching TRBD2. Germline CDR1 is SGHTS and CDR2 is YDEGEE. The CDR3 loop spans 16 amino acids. V shed 3 bases and J 4 bases; nucleotides not matched to a gene: 4. The CDR3 sequence is CASSSGLAGPTGELFF. For the CDR3, the DNA is TGTGCCAGCAGCTCCGGACTAGCGGGGCCCACCGGGGAGCTGTTTTTT.

The rearrangement links TRBV30 to TRBJ1-6; D unresolved. Germline V gene data show CDR1 as GTSNPN and CDR2 as SVGIG (reference sequence). This CDR3 has 15 amino acids. The V end lost 5 bases, the J end lost 6 bases, and 17 bases lay between the germline ends. The CDR3 DNA reads as TGTGCCTGGTCAGGCAGGCATTACTCTAATTCACCCCTCCACTTT. This gives the protein CAWSGRHYSNSPLHF.

This clone is a singleton in its sample. The chain uses TRBV6-6 and TRBJ1-5, with TRBD1 identical over 10 bases. The CDR3 totals 12 residues. Germline lookup yields CDR1 MNHNY and CDR2 SVGAGI (reference sequence). Losses at the gene ends were 5 bases for V and 9 bases for J; bases not matched to a gene: 1. As DNA, the CDR3 is TGTGCCAGCAGTGGACAGGGGGGGCCCCAGCATTTT. This translates into CASSGQGGPQHF.

This rearrangement joins TRBV5-1 to TRBJ2-3, with 11 bases lining up with TRBD2. Germline loops: CDR1 SGHRS, CDR2 YFSETQ. The CDR3 length is 15 residues. Trimming removed 4 bases from V and 1 base from J; junction bases left unmatched: 2. CDR3: CASSPGLAGTDTQYF. CDR3 sequence (DNA): TGCGCCAGCAGCCCGGGACTAGCGGGCACAGATACGCAGTATTTT.

J is TRBJ2-1 and V is TRBV5-5, with 9 bases matching TRBD2. The V and J ends lost 4 bases and 2 bases, in that order; junction bases with no gene match: 13. The CDR3 runs to 18 residues. The V gene's germline CDR1 is SGHKS and CDR2 YYEKEE (reference sequence). The CDR3 spells CASSLGLARTLTYNEQFF. The CDR3 coding sequence is TGTGCCAGCAGCCTCGGACTAGCGCGGACCCTAACCTACAATGAGCAGTTCTTC.

The chain joins TRBV19 to TRBJ2-1; no clear D. With 5 bases removed from V and 5 bases from J, the gap between germline ends came to 19 bases. In germline, CDR1 is LNHDA, CDR2 SQIVND (reference sequence). The CDR3 is made up of 16 amino acids. CDR3 sequence: CASSRVGYSGDNEQFF. CDR3 coding DNA: TGTGCCAGTAGTCGCGTCGGGTATTCCGGCGACAATGAGCAGTTCTTC.

This rearrangement joins TRBV6-1 to TRBJ2-7; D is unresolved. The CDR3 covers 14 residues. Germline V gene data show CDR1 as MNHNS and CDR2 as SASEGT. The germline V and J ends were trimmed by 2 bases and 4 bases, with 12 bases remaining between them. In DNA, the CDR3 is TGTGCCAGCAGTGAAACGTTGCGGCGATACGAGCAGTACTTC. This gives the protein CASSETLRRYEQYF.

This chain connects TRBV6-1 to TRBJ1-5; D not resolved. CDR1 and CDR2 (germline): MNHNS, SASEGT. V was cut by 7 bases and J by 3 bases, with 13 bases left in between. This CDR3 is 14 amino acids long. As DNA, the CDR3 is TGTGCCAGCAACCGGGGAGGACTCAATCAGCCCCAGCATTTT. Its protein is CASNRGGLNQPQHF.

V is TRBV28 and J is TRBJ1-2; D gene ambiguous. Germline V CDR1 and CDR2: MDHEN, SYDVKM. This CDR3 has 17 residues. The V end lost 5 bases, the J end lost 2 bases, and 21 bases lay between the germline ends. The CDR3 is CASSARLKARPNYGYTF. As DNA, the CDR3 is TGTGCCAGCAGTGCACGACTAAAGGCCCGTCCAAACTATGGCTACACCTTC.

This clone has a single count. This chain uses TRBV4-1 with TRBJ2-1, with TRBD2 identical over 8 bases. Germline assignment: CDR1 MGHRA and CDR2 YSYEKL. V gave up 0 bases and J gave up 12 bases; unmatched junction bases: 19. This CDR3 spans 18 amino acids. For the CDR3, the DNA is TGCGCCAGCAGCCAAGATCGGGGAGGACGGACTAGCCCCACATGGCAGTTCTTC. Its protein is CASSQDRGGRTSPTWQFF.

The genes are TRBV7-3 and TRBJ2-1; possibly TRBD2 for D (5 bases). Germline lookup yields CDR1 SGHTA and CDR2 FQGTGA. This CDR3 is built from 15 residues. Trimming stripped 5 bases from V and 5 bases from J, with 16 bases between. CDR3 loop: CASSPLPVEDNEQFF. In DNA, the CDR3 is TGTGCCAGCAGCCCCCTTCCCGTGGAGGACAATGAGCAGTTCTTC.

This chain joins TRBV2 and TRBJ1-5; no reliable D call. The V end was cut by 1 base, the J end by 0 bases, with 7 bases between. Germline-derived CDR1 and CDR2 are SNHLY and FYNNEI. This CDR3 has 15 residues. The CDR3 protein is CASSEGGYSNQPQHF. DNA of the CDR3: TGTGCCAGCAGTGAAGGCGGGTATAGCAATCAGCCCCAGCATTTT.

The rearrangement uses TRBV5-8 and TRBJ1-5; D is ambiguous. The CDR3 runs to 17 residues. Germline V lookup: CDR1 SGHTS, CDR2 YDEGEE. The ends were cut back, 1 base at V and 0 bases at J, with 14 bases in the middle. The CDR3 region has the DNA TGTGCCAGCAGCTTGATTCTTCGCGTGAATAGCAATCAGCCCCAGCATTTT. It specifies CASSLILRVNSNQPQHF.

This rearrangement joins TRBV11-3 to TRBJ2-1; the match to TRBD2 covers 9 bases. CDR1 SGHNT and CDR2 YENEEA come from the germline V gene. This CDR3 contains 18 residues. V was clipped by 4 bases and J by 4 bases; unmatched bases: 14. CDR3 DNA: TGTGCCAGCAGCTCCCACAGCCTCACTAGCGGGCGTTACAATGAGCAGTTCTTC. Protein product: CASSSHSLTSGRYNEQFF.

Comment on this clone: The same CDR3 also results from other DNA sequences found in this sample. The chain joins TRBV5-6 to TRBJ2-5; tentative D call: TRBD2 (6 bases). The CDR3 is made up of 16 amino acids. In germline, CDR1 is SGHDT, CDR2 YYEEEE. Trimming took off 2 bases at V and 2 bases at J, with 16 bases between the two ends. The DNA of the CDR3 is TGTGCCAGCAGCTTCACGGGGGAGACGCAACAAGAGACCCAGTACTTC. Its protein product is CASSFTGETQQETQYF.

V and J are TRBV27 and TRBJ1-5; possible D gene TRBD1, 6 bases. V dropped 5 bases and J dropped 0 bases, with 8 bases sitting between them. The CDR3 length is 14 residues. The germline CDR1 and CDR2 sequences are MNHEY and SMNVEV (reference sequence). CDR3 residues: CASSPTGSNQPQHF. CDR3 DNA: TGTGCCAGCAGTCCGACAGGTAGCAATCAGCCCCAGCATTTT.

The chain carries TRBV6-1 and TRBJ2-3, with D perhaps matching TRBD2 (5 bases). In germline, CDR1 is MNHNS, CDR2 SASEGT. The V and J ends lost 4 bases and 4 bases respectively, with 18 bases between them. This CDR3 region has 16 residues. CDR3 sequence (DNA): TGTGCCAGCAGTGCTCCTAGGTGGAGAGGGCCAGATACGCAGTATTTT. This codes for CASSAPRWRGPDTQYF.

The rearrangement links TRBV9 to TRBJ2-2, with 10 bases identical to TRBD1. This CDR3 is built from 15 residues. Germline CDR1 reads SGDLS; CDR2 reads YYNGEE. The V and J ends lost 4 bases and 4 bases, in that order; junction bases with no gene match: 4. The CDR3 DNA follows: TGTGCCAGCAGCATCCGGACAGGGGGCACCGGGGAGCTGTTTTTT. Its translation: CASSIRTGGTGELFF.

The rearrangement uses TRBV4-2 and TRBJ2-7, with 7 bases matching TRBD2. After removal of 1 base from V and 4 bases from J, the junction contained 7 bases not matched to a gene. Germline values: CDR1 LGHNA, CDR2 YNFKEQ. The CDR3 totals 15 residues. The CDR3 protein is CASSQVGGDLYEQYF. CDR3 DNA: TGTGCCAGCAGCCAAGTGGGAGGGGACTTGTACGAGCAGTACTTC.

The rearrangement joins TRBV5-8 to TRBJ2-4, with D possibly matching TRBD1 (5 bases). Trimming stripped 0 bases from V and 3 bases from J, with 10 bases between. Germline lookup yields CDR1 SGHTS and CDR2 YDEGEE. CDR3 size: 15 residues. CDR3 in amino acids: CASSLDRNGKNIQYF. CDR3 DNA sequence: TGTGCCAGCAGCTTGGACAGGAATGGCAAAAACATTCAGTACTTC.

This chain uses TRBV12-5 with TRBJ2-1; 7 nucleotides match TRBD1. From germline, CDR1 is LGHNT and CDR2 FRNRAP. The CDR3 has 16 residues. V shed 0 bases and J 4 bases; nucleotides not matched to a gene: 6. CDR3 in DNA: TGTGCTAGTGGTTTGGTTACAGGGGAGACTTACAATGAGCAGTTCTTC. Translation: CASGLVTGETYNEQFF.

The chain joins TRBV5-1 to TRBJ1-6; D gene unclear. The germline V and J ends were trimmed by 5 bases and 6 bases, with 6 bases remaining between them. The length of the CDR3 is 12 residues. Germline V lookup: CDR1 SGHRS, CDR2 YFSETQ. CDR3 sequence: CASRQINSPLHF. DNA for the CDR3: TGCGCCAGCAGACAGATTAATTCACCCCTCCACTTT.

The rearrangement joins TRBV9 to TRBJ2-3; maybe TRBD2 (6 bases). This CDR3 has 16 residues. Trimming removed 2 bases from V and 2 bases from J, with 15 bases in between. Germline V gene data show CDR1 as SGDLS and CDR2 as YYNGEE. The CDR3 region is CASSVGLADFTDTQYF. CDR3 DNA: TGTGCCAGCAGCGTGGGGTTAGCGGACTTCACAGATACGCAGTATTTT.

This clone showed up just once. This chain links TRBV9 with TRBJ2-5, with D maybe TRBD2 (6 bases). Trimming took off 4 bases at V and 5 bases at J, with 21 bases between the two ends. Germline-derived CDR1 and CDR2 are SGDLS and YYNGEE. The CDR3 totals 16 residues. The DNA of the CDR3 is TGTGCCAGCAGCCCCAGTTCCGGACTACGTGTCGAGACCCAGTACTTC. Encoded protein: CASSPSSGLRVETQYF.

Only one count was recorded for this clone. The chain recombines TRBV11-3 with TRBJ2-1; 11 nucleotides match TRBD2. This CDR3 region has 20 residues. Germline trimming cut 1 base from V and 1 base from J; bases unmatched to any gene: 12. Per germline, CDR1 SGHNT and CDR2 YENEEA. For the CDR3, the DNA is TGTGCCAGCAGCTTAGCTACCGGGACTAGCGGACCGGTTTCCTACAATGAGCAGTTCTTC. Translation gives CASSLATGTSGPVSYNEQFF.

The chain employs TRBV18 and TRBJ1-1; D unclear. Germline V gene data show CDR1 as KGHSH and CDR2 as LQKENI. The CDR3 length is 19 residues. V was cut by 3 bases and J by 2 bases, with 25 bases left in between. CDR3 loop: CASSPQPSGFNSFNTEAFF. CDR3 nucleotide sequence: TGTGCCAGCTCACCTCAGCCGTCCGGCTTTAACAGTTTCAACACTGAAGCTTTCTTT.

The chain has TRBV7-9 and TRBJ2-1, with D perhaps TRBD2 (6 bases). Trimming removed 5 bases from V and 1 base from J, with 15 bases in between. Germline CDR1 SEHNR, CDR2 FQNEAQ (reference sequence). The CDR3 is 16 amino acids. The CDR3 DNA sequence: TGTGCCAGCAGCCGTGATAGCGGTTATTCCTACAATGAGCAGTTCTTC. Translation: CASSRDSGYSYNEQFF.